This TCR beta chain emerged from a study of post-analysis software for immune sequencing data. Prepared TCR beta cDNA libraries contained unique molecular identifiers. One entry per CDR3 protein, called by TCRdb with MiXCR from the PCR reads. This table has hundreds of thousands of distinct CDR3 sequences, roughly 29% appearing once. This clonotype showed up just a few times. This clonotype was sampled from a girl aged 10 to 17 with multiple sclerosis. Source material: blood.

CDR3 nucleotides: TGCAGTGCTAGTCGGGGGGCGGGGAATGAGCAGTTCTTC. It specifies CSASRGAGNEQFF. The J gene is TRBJ2-1, the V gene TRBV20-1; a weak D match, TRBD2 (7 bases). Trimming left V 3 bases short and J 7 bases short, with 13 bases between. Germline V gives CDR1 DFQATT, CDR2 SNEGSKA (reference sequence). The length of the CDR3 is 13 residues.